These 22 T cell receptor beta chains were sequenced from one sample in a study of response to subunit inactivated influenza vaccine. From the RT-PCR reads, TCRdb called clonotypes with MiXCR, one entry per CDR3 protein. The table has hundreds of thousands of distinct CDR3 sequences, roughly 10% seen once. Sequenced here: PBMCs from blood, sampled on the day of vaccination. The source of these receptors is a man aged 50 to 60 who received an inactivated influenza vaccine.

The chain combines TRBV28 with TRBJ2-4, with D possibly TRBD1 on 7 matching bases. Trimming took 4 bases from V and 6 from J, leaving 25 bases between them. The CDR3 is made up of 18 amino acids. CDR1 and CDR2 from the germline V gene are MDHEN and SYDVKM. The CDR3 bases are TGTGCCAGCAGTTCCCGGGGGACAGCTTCTCCGGCCCCAAACATTCAGTACTTC. It codes for CASSSRGTASPAPNIQYF. The variable domain in full, completed from reference TRBV28 and TRBJ2-4, reads DVKVTQSSRYLVKRTGEKVFLECVQDMDHENMFWYRQDPGLGLRLIYFSYDVKMKEKGDIPEGYSVSREKKERFSLILESASTNQTSMYLCASSSRGTASPAPNIQYFGAGTRLSVL.

V and J are TRBV6-2 or TRBV6-3 and TRBJ2-3; the D gene is possibly TRBD1 (6 bases). Germline CDR1 reads MNHEY; CDR2 reads SVGEGT. The length of the CDR3 is 15 residues. V was cut by 6 bases and J by 4 bases, with 17 bases left in between. CDR3 DNA sequence: TGTGCCAGCAGCCAACAGGGAGTACCTTCAGATACGCAGTATTTT. Translating it yields CASSQQGVPSDTQYF.

About this clonotype: A much more abundant neighbour one base away suggests this may be a read error. This rearrangement joins TRBV6-2 or TRBV6-3 to TRBJ2-5; no reliable D call. Germline V gene data show CDR1 as MNHEY and CDR2 as SVGEGT. The CDR3 has 12 residues. V was pared by 5 bases and J by 5 bases, with 9 bases between. DNA of the CDR3: TGTGCCAGCAGTCACGTCGGGGAGACCCAGTACTTC. Residues: CASSHVGETQYF.

The rearrangement uses TRBV12-3 or TRBV12-4 and TRBJ1-2, with 9 bases matching TRBD1. V was pared by 3 bases and J by 3 bases, with 8 bases of the junction left unmatched. This CDR3 region has 16 residues. The CDR3 nucleotides are TGTGCCAGCAGTTTCATCTCGGACAGGGGATACTATGGCTACACCTTC. It yields the protein CASSFISDRGYYGYTF.

The V and J genes are TRBV4-2 and TRBJ2-3; no definite D call. CDR1 and CDR2 (germline): LGHNA, YNFKEQ. V was clipped by 2 bases and J by 4 bases, with 7 bases between them. The CDR3 contains 13 residues. CDR3 loop: CASSQSAADTQYF. DNA of the CDR3: TGTGCCAGCAGCCAAAGCGCAGCAGATACGCAGTATTTT.

The J gene is TRBJ1-2, the V gene TRBV19, with 10 positions matching TRBD1. This CDR3 has 13 residues. The J segment lost 4 bases and the V segment lost 10 bases, leaving 6 bases of the junction unmatched. Germline CDR1 reads LNHDA; CDR2 reads SQIVND (reference sequence). The CDR3 bases are TGTGCCACTCAGGGACAGGGGAGCTATGGCTACACCTTC. Protein product: CATQGQGSYGYTF.

The genes are TRBV7-8 and TRBJ1-1; D is undetermined. Germline values: CDR1 SGHVS, CDR2 FQNEAQ. There are 17 residues in the CDR3. V lost 1 base, J lost 3 bases, and 18 bases lay in between. CDR3 nucleotides: TGTGCCAGCAGCTTAGGACGTCAACCCCTGAGGCACACTGAAGCTTTCTTT. This translates into CASSLGRQPLRHTEAFF.

In its sample, this clonotype was seen many times. The chain links TRBV12-3 or TRBV12-4 to TRBJ2-1, with D perhaps matching TRBD1 (5 bases). There are 16 residues in the CDR3. Trimming took off 4 bases at V and 5 bases at J, with 18 bases between the two ends. The CDR3 DNA is TGTGCCAGCAGTTCGGTCCCAGGGAACCCCCACAATGAGCAGTTCTTC. Protein sequence: CASSSVPGNPHNEQFF.

This chain joins TRBV9 and TRBJ2-1; tentatively, D is TRBD2 (5 bases). Trimming took 4 bases from V and 2 from J, leaving 16 bases between them. Germline V gene data show CDR1 as SGDLS and CDR2 as YYNGEE. There are 16 residues in the CDR3. CDR3 sequence: CASSPREGRAYNEQFF. The CDR3 nucleotides are TGTGCCAGCAGCCCCCGTGAGGGTAGGGCCTACAATGAGCAGTTCTTC.

The chain carries TRBV29-1 and TRBJ2-1, with D tentatively TRBD1 (5 bases). The CDR3 covers 11 residues. V lost 7 bases and J lost 6, with 10 bases in between. Germline CDR1 reads SQVTM; CDR2 reads ANQGSEA. The CDR3, as DNA: TGCAGCGCCTTGACAGCCAATGAGCAGTTCTTC. Amino acid sequence: CSALTANEQFF.

This clonotype was detected only a few times. The chain employs TRBV12-3 or TRBV12-4 and TRBJ2-4, with 8 bases matching TRBD2. The CDR3 totals 13 residues. V lost 6 bases, J lost 6 bases, and 4 bases stayed unmatched. DNA of the CDR3: TGTGCCAGCAGCGAGCGGGGGATAAACATTCAGTACTTC. Amino acid sequence: CASSERGINIQYF.

This clonotype was recorded a few times. V usage is TRBV9 and J usage is TRBJ2-1; 7 bases agree with TRBD1. This CDR3 is 15 amino acids long. The J segment lost 1 base and the V segment lost 4 bases, leaving 5 bases of the junction unmatched. The germline V gene encodes CDR1 SGDLS and CDR2 YYNGEE. The CDR3 nucleotides read TGTGCCAGCAGCCTCACGGGACAGTCCTACAATGAGCAGTTCTTC. Translation gives CASSLTGQSYNEQFF.

This clonotype was counted ten times or more. V usage is TRBV6-1 and J usage is TRBJ2-1, with D possibly matching TRBD2 (6 bases). CDR1 MNHNS and CDR2 SASEGT come from the germline V gene. The V gene lost 6 bases and the J gene lost 9 bases, with 21 bases spanning the gap. The CDR3 spans 15 residues. CDR3: CASSPMGLGTGEQFF. CDR3 nucleotide sequence: TGTGCCAGCAGCCCAATGGGACTGGGAACGGGTGAGCAGTTCTTC.

This clonotype came up once. This sequence joins TRBV18 and TRBJ2-1, with D maybe TRBD2 (6 bases). The CDR3 is 15 amino acids. Per the germline V gene, CDR1 is KGHSH and CDR2 is LQKENI. V was pared by 6 bases and J by 1 base, with 13 bases between. The CDR3 sequence: CASSRGGASYNEQFF. DNA of the CDR3: TGTGCCAGCTCCCGAGGCGGGGCATCCTACAATGAGCAGTTCTTC. The full variable domain, completed using reference TRBV18 and TRBJ2-1, is NAGVMQNPRHLVRRRGQEARLRCSPMKGHSHVYWYRQLPEEGLKFMVYLQKENIIDESGMPKERFSAEFPKEGPSILRIQQVVRGDSAAYFCASSRGGASYNEQFFGPGTRLTVL.

This clonotype was recorded a few times. The chain is built from TRBV19 and TRBJ2-1; D is possibly TRBD1 (6 bases). V dropped 2 bases and J dropped 3 bases, with 11 bases sitting between them. The CDR3 totals 15 residues. Per germline, CDR1 LNHDA and CDR2 SQIVND (reference sequence). The CDR3 nucleotides read TGTGCCAGTAGTATACAGGGGAATAGCTACAATGAGCAGTTCTTC. Translation: CASSIQGNSYNEQFF.

The chain is built from TRBV5-1 and TRBJ2-1; TRBD1 matches at 8 bases. The CDR3 totals 14 residues. Germline CDR1 and CDR2: SGHRS and YFSETQ. J was trimmed by 5 bases and V by 1 base; bases with no gene match: 2. The CDR3 region is CASSLPGQDNEQFF. For the CDR3, the DNA is TGCGCCAGCAGCTTGCCGGGACAGGACAATGAGCAGTTCTTC.

This clonotype has only a few counts. The junction differs from germline at one of its ends, possibly a read error. The chain uses TRBV11-2 and TRBJ2-7; D unclear. The CDR3 has 12 residues. Germline V gives CDR1 SGHAT, CDR2 FQNNGV. As DNA, the CDR3 is TGTGCCAGCAGCTTAGATTTGGGTAATATCGCCTTC. This gives the protein CASSLDLGNIAF.

This clonotype came up many times. The chain is built from TRBV12-3 or TRBV12-4 and TRBJ2-5; D not certain. Trimming removed 3 bases from V and 0 bases from J, with 11 bases in between. There are 15 residues in the CDR3. Written as DNA, the CDR3 is TGTGCCAGCAGTTTGGTCAGCCCGTACCAAGAGACCCAGTACTTC. Its translation is CASSLVSPYQETQYF.

The rearrangement uses TRBV20-1 and TRBJ2-3; D is unclear. Germline values: CDR1 DFQATT, CDR2 SNEGSKA (reference sequence). With 3 bases removed from V and 4 bases from J, the gap between germline ends came to 14 bases. CDR3 length: 14 residues. As DNA, the CDR3 is TGCAGTGCTAGTGATCCCAGGTACCCAGATACGCAGTATTTT. It yields the protein CSASDPRYPDTQYF.

The chain uses TRBV5-1 and TRBJ2-5, with D maybe TRBD1 (8 bases). The ends were cut back, 3 bases at V and 5 bases at J, with 23 bases in the middle. The CDR3 is 17 amino acids. CDR1 is SGHRS, CDR2 YFSETQ, per germline. In DNA form, the CDR3 reads TGCGCCAGCAGCTCTTGGAAACGAGACAGGGGAGGGGAGACCCAGTACTTC. Translated, it gives CASSSWKRDRGGETQYF.

This clonotype was seen a few times. The gene calls are TRBV6-1 and TRBJ2-2; D might be TRBD1 or TRBD2, each matching 5 bases. Between the trimmed V and J ends, which lost 9 bases and 2 bases, there was a span of 22 bases. This CDR3 has 17 amino acids. Germline CDR1 reads MNHNS; CDR2 reads SASEGT. CDR3 region: CASRSAQGALNTGELFF. In DNA, the CDR3 is TGTGCCAGTCGGAGTGCCCAGGGAGCTCTAAACACCGGGGAGCTGTTTTTT.

In its sample, this clonotype was seen a few times. This chain links TRBV9 with TRBJ2-1, with 10 bases that match TRBD2. V trimming: 4 bases; J trimming: 4 bases; junction bases outside the gene matches: 8. The CDR3 covers 16 residues. Germline V lookup: CDR1 SGDLS, CDR2 YYNGEE. This CDR3 reads CASSPAGTSVYNEQFF. Here the CDR3 DNA reads TGTGCCAGCAGCCCCGCCGGGACTAGCGTGTACAATGAGCAGTTCTTC.